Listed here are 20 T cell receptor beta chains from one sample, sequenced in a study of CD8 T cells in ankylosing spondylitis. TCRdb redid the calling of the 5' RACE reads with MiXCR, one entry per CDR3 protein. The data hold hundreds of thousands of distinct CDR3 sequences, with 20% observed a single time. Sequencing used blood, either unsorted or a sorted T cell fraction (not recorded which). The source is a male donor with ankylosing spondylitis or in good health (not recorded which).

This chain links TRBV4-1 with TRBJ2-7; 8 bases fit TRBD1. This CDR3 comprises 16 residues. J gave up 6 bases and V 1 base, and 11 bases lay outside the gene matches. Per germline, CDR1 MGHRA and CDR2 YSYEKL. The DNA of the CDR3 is TGCGCCAGCAGCCAAGTTCCCGGGACAGGTCGCTCCGAGCAGTACTTC. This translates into CASSQVPGTGRSEQYF.

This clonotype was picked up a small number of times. CDR3 nucleotides: TGTGCCAGCAGCTGGGACGAAGAGACCCAGTACTTC. Translated: CASSWDEETQYF. The V call is TRBV7-2, the J call TRBJ2-5; either TRBD1 or TRBD2 may supply D (5 bases each). Germline CDR1 and CDR2: SGHTA and FQGNSA. The CDR3 consists of 12 residues. V lost 4 bases, J lost 3 bases, and 6 bases lay in between.

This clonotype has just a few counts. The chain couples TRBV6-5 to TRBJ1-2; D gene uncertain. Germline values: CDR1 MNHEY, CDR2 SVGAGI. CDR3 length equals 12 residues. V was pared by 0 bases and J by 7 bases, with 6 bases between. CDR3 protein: CASSYSGGGYTF. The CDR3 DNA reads TGTGCCAGCAGTTACTCTGGCGGTGGCTACACCTTC.

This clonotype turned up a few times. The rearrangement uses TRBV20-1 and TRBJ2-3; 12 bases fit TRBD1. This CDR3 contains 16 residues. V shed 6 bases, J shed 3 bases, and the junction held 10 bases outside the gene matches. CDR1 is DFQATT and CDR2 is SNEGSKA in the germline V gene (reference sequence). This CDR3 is CSAWDRGPWGTDTQYF. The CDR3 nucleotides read TGCAGTGCGTGGGACAGGGGGCCTTGGGGTACAGATACGCAGTATTTT.

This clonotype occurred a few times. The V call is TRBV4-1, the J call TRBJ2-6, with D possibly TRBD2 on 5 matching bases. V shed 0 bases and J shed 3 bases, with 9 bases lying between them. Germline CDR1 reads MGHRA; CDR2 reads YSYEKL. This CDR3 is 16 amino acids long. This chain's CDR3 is CASSQEDGGGANVLTF. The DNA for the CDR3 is TGCGCCAGCAGCCAAGAGGATGGAGGTGGGGCCAACGTCCTGACTTTC.

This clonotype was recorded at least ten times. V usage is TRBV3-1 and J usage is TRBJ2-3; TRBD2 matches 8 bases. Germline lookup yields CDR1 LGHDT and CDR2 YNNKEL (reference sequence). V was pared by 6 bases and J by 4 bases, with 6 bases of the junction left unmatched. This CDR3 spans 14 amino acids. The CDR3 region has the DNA TGTGCCAGCAGTCCCGGACTAGCTTCAGATACGCAGTATTTT. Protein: CASSPGLASDTQYF.

The CDR3 here is CASSLGVPTIEAFF. In DNA, the CDR3 is TGCGCCAGCAGCTTAGGAGTGCCTACCATTGAAGCTTTCTTT. The chain links TRBV4-1 to TRBJ1-1; D unclear. Germline V CDR1 and CDR2: MGHRA, YSYEKL. Between the trimmed V and J ends, which lost 5 bases and 7 bases, there was a span of 17 bases. The CDR3 has 14 amino acids.

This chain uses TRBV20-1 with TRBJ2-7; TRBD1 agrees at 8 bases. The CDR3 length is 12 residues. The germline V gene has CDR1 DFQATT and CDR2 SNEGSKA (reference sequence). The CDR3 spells CSSPGGSYEQYF. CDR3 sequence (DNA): TGCAGCAGCCCAGGGGGCAGCTACGAGCAGTACTTC.

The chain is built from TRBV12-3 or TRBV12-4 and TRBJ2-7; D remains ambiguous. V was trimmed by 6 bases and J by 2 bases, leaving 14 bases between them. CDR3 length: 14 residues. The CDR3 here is CASSRTGFAYEQYF. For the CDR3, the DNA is TGTGCCAGCAGCCGGACGGGCTTTGCCTACGAGCAGTACTTC.

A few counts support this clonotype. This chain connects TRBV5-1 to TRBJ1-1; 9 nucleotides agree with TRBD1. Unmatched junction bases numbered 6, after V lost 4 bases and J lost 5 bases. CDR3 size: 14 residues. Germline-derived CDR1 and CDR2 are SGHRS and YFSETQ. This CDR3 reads CASSEGQGRTEAFF. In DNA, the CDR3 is TGCGCCAGCAGCGAAGGACAGGGGAGAACTGAAGCTTTCTTT.

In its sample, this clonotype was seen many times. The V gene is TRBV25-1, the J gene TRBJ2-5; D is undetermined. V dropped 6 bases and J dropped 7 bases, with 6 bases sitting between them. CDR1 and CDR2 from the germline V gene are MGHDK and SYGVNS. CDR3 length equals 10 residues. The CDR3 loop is CASSSGTQYF. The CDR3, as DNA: TGTGCCAGCAGCTCCGGGACCCAGTACTTC.

Written as DNA, the CDR3 is TGCAGTGCTAGAGATGCTAGCGGGGACTACGAGCAGTACTTC. Translating gives CSARDASGDYEQYF. The chain is built from TRBV20-1 and TRBJ2-7; 9 bases align to TRBD2. The CDR3 is 14 residues long. CDR1 DFQATT and CDR2 SNEGSKA come from the germline V gene (reference sequence). Trimming cost V 0 bases and J 3 bases; bases outside gene matches: 3.

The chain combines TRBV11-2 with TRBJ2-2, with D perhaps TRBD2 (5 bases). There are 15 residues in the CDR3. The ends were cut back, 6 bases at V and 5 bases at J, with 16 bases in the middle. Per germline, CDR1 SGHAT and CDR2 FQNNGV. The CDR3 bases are TGTGCCAGCAGGGTCGAAGGTCCGGGGACCGGGGAGCTGTTTTTT. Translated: CASRVEGPGTGELFF.

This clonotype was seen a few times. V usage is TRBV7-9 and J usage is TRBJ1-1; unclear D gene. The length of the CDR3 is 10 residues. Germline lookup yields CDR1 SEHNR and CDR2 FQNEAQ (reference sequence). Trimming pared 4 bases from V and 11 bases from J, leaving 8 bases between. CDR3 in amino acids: CASSYGTAFF. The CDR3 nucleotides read TGTGCCAGCAGCTACGGTACGGCTTTCTTT. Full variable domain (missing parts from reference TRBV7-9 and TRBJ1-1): DTGVSQNPRHKITKRGQNVTFRCDPISEHNRLYWYRQTLGQGPEFLTYFQNEAQLEKSRLLSDRFSAERPKGSFSTLEIQRTEQGDSAMYLCASSYGTAFFGQGTRLTVV.

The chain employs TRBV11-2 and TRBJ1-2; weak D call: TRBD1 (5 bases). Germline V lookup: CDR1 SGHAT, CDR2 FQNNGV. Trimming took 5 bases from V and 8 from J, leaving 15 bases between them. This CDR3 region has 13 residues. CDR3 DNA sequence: TGTGCCAGCAGCGTAACAGGCTCTAGGGGCTACACCTTC. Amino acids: CASSVTGSRGYTF.

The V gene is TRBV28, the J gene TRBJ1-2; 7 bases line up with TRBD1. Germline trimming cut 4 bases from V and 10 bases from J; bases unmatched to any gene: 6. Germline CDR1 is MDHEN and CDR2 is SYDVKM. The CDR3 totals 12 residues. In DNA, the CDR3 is TGTGCCAGCAGTTCAACAGGGGATTCCTACACCTTC. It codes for CASSSTGDSYTF.

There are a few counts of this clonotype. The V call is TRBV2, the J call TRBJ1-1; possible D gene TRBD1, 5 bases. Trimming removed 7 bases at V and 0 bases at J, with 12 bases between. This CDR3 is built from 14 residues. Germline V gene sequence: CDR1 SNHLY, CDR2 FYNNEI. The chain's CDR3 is CASKADRMNTEAFF. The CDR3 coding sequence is TGTGCCAGCAAAGCTGACAGAATGAACACTGAAGCTTTCTTT.

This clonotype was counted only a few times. CDR3 coding DNA: TGCGCCAGCAAGGGGGGCGCGGAATCCTACGAGCAGTACTTC. This gives the protein CASKGGAESYEQYF. The chain links TRBV5-1 to TRBJ2-7; the D gene could be TRBD1 or TRBD2 (6 bases each). Germline CDR1 SGHRS, CDR2 YFSETQ. The CDR3 covers 14 residues. The V end was cut by 6 bases, the J end by 1 base, with 14 bases between.

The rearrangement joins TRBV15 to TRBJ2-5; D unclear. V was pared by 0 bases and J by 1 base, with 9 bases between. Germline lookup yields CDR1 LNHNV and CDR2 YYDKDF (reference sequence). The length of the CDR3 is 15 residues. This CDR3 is CATSRDRAPQETQYF. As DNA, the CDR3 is TGTGCCACCAGCAGAGATCGGGCCCCCCAAGAGACCCAGTACTTC. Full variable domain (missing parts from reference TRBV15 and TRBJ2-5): DAMVIQNPRYQVTQFGKPVTLSCSQTLNHNVMYWYQQKSSQAPKLLFHYYDKDFNNEADTPDNFQSRRPNTSFCFLDIRSPGLGDTAMYLCATSRDRAPQETQYFGPGTRLLVL.

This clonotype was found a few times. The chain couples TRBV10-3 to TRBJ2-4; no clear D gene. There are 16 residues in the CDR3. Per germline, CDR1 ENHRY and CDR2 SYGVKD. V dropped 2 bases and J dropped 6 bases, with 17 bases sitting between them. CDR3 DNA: TGTGCCATCAGTGAGCCTTCCCTCCCGGACGGAAACATTCAGTACTTC. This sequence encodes CAISEPSLPDGNIQYF.